This TCR beta chain is from a study of T cells in Graves' hyperthyroidism and ophthalmopathy (dated by TCRdb to between 2018 and 2021). The study in broad terms: Peripheral blood samples were taken at the time of initial diagnosis, prior to any treatment. To identify TCR V-J signatures that set the groups apart, the researchers used a discovery cohort of approximately 98 patients, made up of fewer than 50 with Graves' ophthalmopathy and around 58 with stable Graves' hyperthyroidism. According to the paper, TCR Vbeta CDR3 sequencing was carried out on 135 peripheral blood samples, which came from 40 to 45 ophthalmopathy, 70 to 80 hyperthyroidism and approximately 17 progressor patients. In addition, the study compared T-cell repertoires in thyroid tissue and in blood from roughly six Graves' hyperthyroidism patients. The 100 discovery patients were randomly divided into training and test sets at a 7:3 ratio. After sampling, hyperthyroidism patients received methimazole starting at 30 mg daily, and ophthalmopathy patients received high-dose intravenous methylprednisolone. Prospective prediction of ophthalmopathy was tested in an independent validation cohort of some 20 hyperthyroidism patients and 17 patients who later progressed to ophthalmopathy.

Study-level results and caveats: In cross-validation, a model built on a 13 V-J signature told ophthalmopathy apart from stable hyperthyroidism with less than 90% sensitivity and around 81% specificity, and in testing the same model reached 80%/75%. Most expanded thyroid clonotypes (frequency above 0.001) were also found in blood, which suggests that blood repertoires may mirror thyroid immune responses. In validation, the model predicted progression to ophthalmopathy a median of about 6.8 months before onset, with 70% to 71% sensitivity and about 75% specificity. No statistical method was used to fix the sample size in advance, and group allocation was not hidden from the investigators.

Stable Graves' hyperthyroidism was defined as no progression to ophthalmopathy during 18 months of follow-up. Hyperthyroidism patients were aged 18 to 65 years and newly diagnosed, with disease duration of less than 2 months. The study excluded patients with uncontrolled infections, other autoimmune diseases, pregnancy or lactation. Diagnoses were established on the basis of clinical symptoms, serum thyroxine and TRAb, thyroid ultrasound, and orbital computed tomography. PBMCs were isolated from about 10 ml of fresh peripheral blood by Ficoll-Paque density gradient centrifugation. Trizol reagent was used to extract total RNA, and RNA quality was then checked on an Agilent 2100 Bioanalyzer. The germline V gene (reference sequence) sets CDR1 to SEHNR and CDR2 to FQNEAQ. V loses 1 base of germline sequence and J loses 6 bases, and the interval between the two ends is 13 bases. Including cysteine and phenylalanine, the CDR3 has 15 amino acids. Of all the DNA, just the CDR3 is kept, 45 bases in frame from base 1.

The table lists this clonotype with many counts. Its antigen is still unknown. No base quality values were provided; no much bigger clone lies one nucleotide off. TCR beta CDR3 regions were amplified from RNA transcripts. The TCR CDR3 was subjected to a first round of RT-PCR using the HTBI primer set and the Qiagen OneStep RT-PCR kit. Libraries were constructed in a second round of multiplex PCR, after which size selection and purification were carried out. The libraries were sequenced on an Illumina HiSeq2000 using paired-end 100 bp reads. The source study handled its data this way. SOAPnuke was used to process the raw data, removing reads that contained adapters or uncalled bases, had a mean Phred below 15, or lacked an exact match to the constant primer or identifier. High-quality paired reads were merged with COPE v1.2.5, and unique nucleotide sequences were defined as clonotypes. MiTCR v1.1 was used to align the clonotypes against IMGT TRBV, TRBD and TRBJ reference segments. The analysis included only V-J combinations with a frequency above 0.0001, which together covered 99% to 99.2% of the repertoires. A TCS score was defined as the ratio of F50 (clonal expansion) to E x V (chaos), with BLOSUM62-based TCRdist applied between CDR3 peptides within each V-J. Welch's t-statistics and random forest reduced roughly 530 V-J features to 13, which were used in a naive Bayes classifier (R e1071). Using fastp at Q25 and MiXCR, TCRdb reprocessed the public reads and kept productive beta chains. Records with the same CDR3 protein are collapsed into one entry carrying the most frequent genes and DNA. None of the V and J calls come from the authors' own analysis; TCRdb made them. This sample has approximately 560,000 distinct CDR3 sequences in its table, and roughly 14% of those were observed once. Less than 9.5% of the sample rests with the top ten.

The chain joins TRBV7-9 to TRBJ2-1; a confident D gene designation cannot be given. Sequencing was carried out using blood. The receptor was isolated from a woman in her 30s with Graves' hyperthyroidism. The DNA sequence is given as TGTGCCAGCAGCTTAGGGGTTAGCCTCGGCAATGAGCAGTTCTTC. Translated, it reads CASSLGVSLGNEQFF.